One and the same sample provided the 8 T cell receptor beta chains below, sequenced in a study of T cells after posttransplantation cyclophosphamide. The protocol was immunoSEQ multiplex PCR, while the TCRdb copy is restricted to in-frame clones and leaves out a portion. The table has 20,000 to 25,000 clones, roughly 88% seen once. The sample comprised PBMCs. Receptors originate from a woman aged 60-75 years with a blood cancer, CMV-positive, and with a related stem cell donor.

The chain combines TRBV2 with TRBJ1-1; 9 positions agree with TRBD1. CDR1 and CDR2 from the germline V gene are SNHLY and FYNNEI. V was pared by 5 bases and J by 6 bases, with 4 bases of the junction left unmatched. The CDR3 sequence is 13 residues long. In DNA form, the CDR3 reads TGTGCCAGCAGTAGAGGACAGGGGTCTGAAGCTTTCTTT. This encodes CASSRGQGSEAFF.

The chain combines TRBV18 with TRBJ1-4, with unresolved D. The V and J ends lost 3 bases and 5 bases respectively, with 7 bases between them. The CDR3 runs to 13 residues. Germline CDR1 reads KGHSH; CDR2 reads LQKENI. CDR3 nucleotide sequence: TGTGCCAGCTCACCTGAGAGAAATGAAAAACTGTTTTTT. It is translated as CASSPERNEKLFF.

This sequence joins TRBV25-1 and TRBJ2-1; 11 bases agree with TRBD2. Germline-derived CDR1 and CDR2 are MGHDK and SYGVNS. After removal of 4 bases from V and 7 bases from J, the junction contained 6 bases not matched to a gene. This CDR3 has 15 residues. The CDR3 sequence: CASSGSGRAFNEQFF. CDR3 DNA: TGTGCCAGCAGTGGTAGCGGGAGGGCCTTTAATGAGCAGTTCTTC.

This rearrangement joins TRBV7-3 to TRBJ2-5; the D gene is possibly TRBD2 (6 bases). The ends were cut back, 5 bases at V and 5 bases at J, with 18 bases in the middle. Germline assignment: CDR1 SGHTA and CDR2 FQGTGA. The CDR3 sequence is 15 residues long. CDR3 sequence (DNA): TGTGCCAGCAGCCCATACGGGGAGGTGTGGGAGACCCAGTACTTC. It yields the protein CASSPYGEVWETQYF. Together with reference TRBV7-3 and TRBJ2-5, the CDR3 gives the full variable domain: GAGVSQTPSNKVTEKGKYVELRCDPISGHTALYWYRQSLGQGPEFLIYFQGTGAADDSGLPNDRFFAVRPEGSVSTLKIQRTERGDSAVYLCASSPYGEVWETQYFGPGTRLLVL.

This chain joins TRBV5-1 and TRBJ2-5; TRBD2 agrees at 11 bases. TRBJ2-7 explains the end of the DNA better; the J call may be wrong. CDR3 size: 14 residues. From germline, CDR1 is SGHRS and CDR2 YFSETQ. The CDR3 sequence: CASTDGTSGYEQYF. The CDR3 DNA sequence: TGCGCCAGCACTGACGGGACTAGCGGCTACGAGCAGTACTTC.

The chain couples TRBV5-1 to TRBJ1-1; 9 nucleotides agree with TRBD1. V trimming: 0 bases; J trimming: 0 bases; junction bases outside the gene matches: 3. This CDR3 region has 16 residues. Germline CDR1 and CDR2: SGHRS and YFSETQ. CDR3 sequence (DNA): TGCGCCAGCAGCTTGGGGCGGACAGGGGTGAACACTGAAGCTTTCTTT. Its protein product is CASSLGRTGVNTEAFF.

This chain joins TRBV9 and TRBJ1-2; D is unclear. Trimming stripped 3 bases from V and 6 bases from J, with 9 bases between. Germline CDR1 is SGDLS and CDR2 is YYNGEE. The CDR3 covers 12 residues. CDR3 bases: TGTGCCAGCAGCGCCCACAGTGATGGCTACACCTTC. It specifies CASSAHSDGYTF.

V is TRBV5-1 and J is TRBJ2-3, with 11 bases lining up with TRBD2. This CDR3 is 16 amino acids long. CDR1 and CDR2 (germline): SGHRS, YFSETQ. The ends lost 0 bases at V and 5 bases at J; junction bases unmatched: 5. The CDR3 reads CASSLEALAGVDTQYF. The CDR3 DNA reads TGCGCCAGCAGCTTGGAAGCACTAGCGGGAGTAGATACGCAGTATTTT.